A single sample is the source of the 6 T cell receptor beta chains below, sequenced in a study of blood T cell repertoires in COVID-19. Using immunoSEQ multiplex PCR, the repertoire was profiled, and TCRdb retains in-frame clones only, with some absent. This table holds fewer than 300,000 clones, around nine tenths found once. Sequenced material: PBMCs or T cells enriched from blood (not recorded which). The receptors shown here come from a woman aged 25 to 39 who had recovered from COVID-19.

The V and J genes are TRBV5-6 and TRBJ2-1; the match to TRBD2 covers 8 bases. There are 15 residues in the CDR3. The germline V gene has CDR1 SGHDT and CDR2 YYEEEE. V lost 1 base and J lost 7; bases outside the gene matches: 7. This CDR3 is CASSLWGLGRNEQFF. In DNA, the CDR3 is TGTGCCAGCAGCTTGTGGGGACTAGGGCGGAATGAGCAGTTCTTC.

This chain uses TRBV28 with TRBJ2-1; TRBD2 aligns across 14 bases. Germline-derived CDR1 and CDR2 are MDHEN and SYDVKM. CDR3 length: 16 residues. Trimming cost V 3 bases and J 14 bases; bases outside gene matches: 12. The CDR3 DNA sequence: TGTGCCAGCAGTTTGGGACTAGCGGGAGATATTAACTTGGAGTTCTTC. Protein product: CASSLGLAGDINLEFF.

This chain joins TRBV9 and TRBJ2-2; 7 bases are a match to TRBD2. Germline assignment: CDR1 SGDLS and CDR2 YYNGEE. The J segment lost 0 bases and the V segment lost 1 base, leaving 9 bases of the junction unmatched. The CDR3 is 18 amino acids. The CDR3 DNA follows: TGTGCCAGCAGCGTAACGGCGGGAGAGTCGCCGAACACCGGGGAGCTGTTTTTT. Its protein is CASSVTAGESPNTGELFF.

The chain joins TRBV3-1 (or the pseudogene TRBV3-2) to TRBJ1-1; TRBD1 agrees at 8 bases. The V gene's germline CDR1 is LGHDT and CDR2 YNNKEL (reference sequence). This CDR3 has 15 residues. V shed 4 bases, J shed 4 bases, and the junction held 8 bases outside the gene matches. CDR3 sequence (DNA): TGTGCCAGCAGCCTCGGACAGGGCTTCGGCACTGAAGCTTTCTTT. Encoded protein: CASSLGQGFGTEAFF.

The rearrangement links TRBV23-1 to TRBJ2-3, with 14 bases matching TRBD2. TRBV23-1 is classed as an ORF, of uncertain function. The CDR3 loop spans 16 amino acids. V shed 4 bases, J shed 2 bases, and the junction held 2 bases outside the gene matches. The CDR3 loop reads CASSPGLAGVTDTQYF. In nucleotides, the CDR3 is TGCGCCAGCAGTCCGGGACTAGCGGGGGTCACAGATACGCAGTATTTT.

The rearrangement joins TRBV20-1 to TRBJ2-5; no firm D call. The CDR3 loop spans 11 amino acids. Trimming removed 6 bases at V and 1 base at J, with 6 bases between. Germline V gene sequence: CDR1 DFQATT, CDR2 SNEGSKA (reference sequence). CDR3: CSALLQETQYF. Here the CDR3 DNA reads TGCAGTGCGCTACTCCAAGAGACCCAGTACTTC.